This is a list of T cell receptor beta chains from one sample in a study of early T cells in non-severe SARS-CoV-2 infection. TCRdb passed the 5' RACE reads through MiXCR, listing each CDR3 protein once. Of tens of thousands of distinct CDR3 sequences in the sample, roughly 4% were seen once. The sequenced sample was whole blood. These receptors were obtained from an adult who was a healthcare worker with PCR-confirmed SARS-CoV-2 infection or an uninfected control (not recorded which). CDR3s include the opening cysteine and the closing phenylalanine or tryptophan. Each record gives: J gene, clone size, V gene, D gene, CDR3 DNA, CDR3 protein. The D gene is left open where the match is weak. Size tells how often a clone was seen (once, few, many) or the class of an expanded clone, and some rows leave it out.

j_call: TRBJ2-3
clone_size: many
v_call: TRBV24-1
d_call: -
cdr3_nt: TGTGCCACCAGTGCTGACTCACCGCGAGGGGTAGATACGCAGTATTTT
cdr3_aa: CATSADSPRGVDTQYF

j_call: TRBJ2-7
clone_size: few
v_call: TRBV11-2
d_call: -
cdr3_nt: TGTGCCAGCAGCTTATCAGACACTATCTCCTACGAGCAGTACTTC
cdr3_aa: CASSLSDTISYEQYF

j_call: TRBJ2-7
clone_size: many
v_call: TRBV5-1
d_call: TRBD1
cdr3_nt: TGCGCCAGCAGCCCAGGGACAGGGGGTCCGTACGAGCAGTACTTC
cdr3_aa: CASSPGTGGPYEQYF

j_call: TRBJ1-6
clone_size: few
v_call: TRBV7-9
d_call: -
cdr3_nt: TGTGCCAGCAGCTTATGGAAGGGGGATAATTCACCCCTCCACTTT
cdr3_aa: CASSLWKGDNSPLHF

j_call: TRBJ2-3
clone_size: many
v_call: TRBV13
d_call: -
cdr3_nt: TGTGCCAGCAGCTTAAAATCGGGTAATACGCAGTATTTT
cdr3_aa: CASSLKSGNTQYF

j_call: TRBJ2-2
clone_size: many
v_call: TRBV7-2
d_call: -
cdr3_nt: TGTGCCAGCAGCTTAGTACGGGATACCGGGGAGCTGTTTTTT
cdr3_aa: CASSLVRDTGELFF

j_call: TRBJ1-5
clone_size: many
v_call: TRBV7-9
d_call: -
cdr3_nt: TGTGCCAGCAGCTTGTTACAGGAACAGCCCCAGCATTTT
cdr3_aa: CASSLLQEQPQHF

j_call: TRBJ2-1
clone_size: many
v_call: TRBV29-1
d_call: -
cdr3_nt: TGCAGCGTCCTTGGACTCACTAACTACAATGAGCAGTTCTTC
cdr3_aa: CSVLGLTNYNEQFF

j_call: TRBJ1-6
clone_size: many
v_call: TRBV5-1
d_call: -
cdr3_nt: TGCGCCAGCAAAATGCTGGGGGATTCACCCCTCCACTTT
cdr3_aa: CASKMLGDSPLHF

j_call: TRBJ2-1
clone_size: many
v_call: TRBV10-3
d_call: -
cdr3_nt: TGTGCCACCGCCCAGGCGGGATTAACCTCCTACAATGAGCAGTTCTTC
cdr3_aa: CATAQAGLTSYNEQFF

j_call: TRBJ1-2
clone_size: many
v_call: TRBV9
d_call: TRBD1
cdr3_nt: TGTGCCAGCAGCGCAAACCCGGGACAGGTTCGTTATGGCTACACCTTC
cdr3_aa: CASSANPGQVRYGYTF

j_call: TRBJ1-2
clone_size: many
v_call: TRBV28
d_call: -
cdr3_nt: TGTGCCAGCAGTACGGGGAGAGGGCGAACGGGCTACACCTTC
cdr3_aa: CASSTGRGRTGYTF

j_call: TRBJ2-2
clone_size: many
v_call: TRBV30
d_call: -
cdr3_nt: TGTGCCTGGAGGGGGACTAACACCGGGGAGCTGTTTTTT
cdr3_aa: CAWRGTNTGELFF

j_call: TRBJ2-2
clone_size: many
v_call: TRBV7-9
d_call: -
cdr3_nt: TGTGCCAGCAGCTTTGGGAACACCGGGGAGCTGTTTTTT
cdr3_aa: CASSFGNTGELFF

j_call: TRBJ2-7
clone_size: -
v_call: TRBV30
d_call: TRBD1
cdr3_nt: TGTGCCTGGAGCCGGGACAGAGCCTACGAGCAGTACTTC
cdr3_aa: CAWSRDRAYEQYF

j_call: TRBJ2-7
clone_size: many
v_call: TRBV20-1
d_call: -
cdr3_nt: TGCAGTGCTAGCGGGACCGGCGAGCAGTACTTC
cdr3_aa: CSASGTGEQYF

j_call: TRBJ2-7
clone_size: -
v_call: TRBV20-1
d_call: TRBD2
cdr3_nt: TGCAGTGCTAGAGAGGGTAGCGGGACCCTTGGGGACGAGCAGTACTTC
cdr3_aa: CSAREGSGTLGDEQYF

j_call: TRBJ2-5
clone_size: many
v_call: TRBV11-2
d_call: TRBD2
cdr3_nt: TGTGCCAGCAGCCTAGGACTAGCAGGGTTAGAGACCCAGTACTTC
cdr3_aa: CASSLGLAGLETQYF

j_call: TRBJ2-1
clone_size: -
v_call: TRBV11-3
d_call: -
cdr3_nt: TGTGCCAGCAGCTTGGTTAGCCACAATGAGCAGTTCTTC
cdr3_aa: CASSLVSHNEQFF

j_call: TRBJ2-1
clone_size: few
v_call: TRBV29-1
d_call: -
cdr3_nt: TGCAGCGTTGAACGTTTGACCTACAATGAGCAGTTCTTC
cdr3_aa: CSVERLTYNEQFF

j_call: TRBJ1-1
clone_size: many
v_call: TRBV7-9
d_call: TRBD1
cdr3_nt: TGTGCCAGCAGCTTAAAGGACAGGGAGGCTTTCTTT
cdr3_aa: CASSLKDREAFF

j_call: TRBJ2-7
clone_size: many
v_call: TRBV5-1
d_call: -
cdr3_nt: TGCGCCAGCAGCTTGGCGGGGGCCTCCTCCTACGAGCAGTACTTC
cdr3_aa: CASSLAGASSYEQYF

j_call: TRBJ2-1
clone_size: many
v_call: TRBV3-1
d_call: -
cdr3_nt: TGTGCCAGCAGCCAAGATTGGTCAGGGACCTACAATGAGCAGTTCTTC
cdr3_aa: CASSQDWSGTYNEQFF

j_call: TRBJ1-3
clone_size: many
v_call: TRBV6-5
d_call: -
cdr3_nt: TGTGCCAGCAGTCGCCAATCCCCACGGTTTGGTGGAAACACCATATATTTT
cdr3_aa: CASSRQSPRFGGNTIYF

j_call: TRBJ1-2
clone_size: few
v_call: TRBV30
d_call: -
cdr3_nt: TGTGCCTGGAGTGTAAGCACAGCATATTACTATGGCTACACCTTC
cdr3_aa: CAWSVSTAYYYGYTF

j_call: TRBJ2-1
clone_size: many
v_call: TRBV6-6
d_call: -
cdr3_nt: TGTGCCGCCCACAGGTCCGATGAGCAGTTCTTC
cdr3_aa: CAAHRSDEQFF

j_call: TRBJ2-1
clone_size: -
v_call: TRBV5-1
d_call: TRBD2
cdr3_nt: TGCGCCAGCAGCTTGCCCCCCCTGGCTAGCGGAAAAACTAGCTCCTACAATGAGCAGTTCTTC
cdr3_aa: CASSLPPLASGKTSSYNEQFF

j_call: TRBJ2-3
clone_size: many
v_call: TRBV11-2
d_call: TRBD2
cdr3_nt: TGTGCCAGCAGTTACCAACTAGCGGGAGGTAGAGGTACGCAGTATTTT
cdr3_aa: CASSYQLAGGRGTQYF

j_call: TRBJ1-1
clone_size: many
v_call: TRBV11-2
d_call: -
cdr3_nt: TGTGCCAGCAGCCCGGGGGCGAGAACTGAAGCTTTCTTT
cdr3_aa: CASSPGARTEAFF

j_call: TRBJ2-1
clone_size: many
v_call: TRBV7-9
d_call: TRBD2
cdr3_nt: TGTGCCAGCAGCTCTGGCGGGGGTTTCAACAATGAGCAGTTCTTC
cdr3_aa: CASSSGGGFNNEQFF

j_call: TRBJ1-6
clone_size: many
v_call: TRBV7-8
d_call: -
cdr3_nt: TGTGCCAGCAGCCGTCAAGGGGGGAGTAATTCACCCCTCCACTTT
cdr3_aa: CASSRQGGSNSPLHF

j_call: TRBJ2-7
clone_size: -
v_call: TRBV11-2
d_call: -
cdr3_nt: TGTGCCAGCAGCTTAAGACTCGGCACCTACGAGCAGTACTTC
cdr3_aa: CASSLRLGTYEQYF

j_call: TRBJ2-5
clone_size: many
v_call: TRBV7-3
d_call: -
cdr3_nt: TGTGCCAGCAGCGTGAACCGGGAGCAAGAGACCCAGTACTTC
cdr3_aa: CASSVNREQETQYF

j_call: TRBJ2-5
clone_size: many
v_call: TRBV7-9
d_call: -
cdr3_nt: TGTGCCAGCCGAAGACTTGAAGAGACCCAGTACTTC
cdr3_aa: CASRRLEETQYF

j_call: TRBJ2-1
clone_size: many
v_call: TRBV24-1
d_call: -
cdr3_nt: TGTGCCACCAGTGACCTGAACAATGAGCAGTTCTTC
cdr3_aa: CATSDLNNEQFF

j_call: TRBJ2-6
clone_size: many
v_call: TRBV29-1
d_call: -
cdr3_nt: TGCAGCGTTGAAGATGGGTTCTCTGGGGCCAACGTCCTGACTTTC
cdr3_aa: CSVEDGFSGANVLTF

j_call: TRBJ2-3
clone_size: -
v_call: TRBV12-3/TRBV12-4
d_call: -
cdr3_nt: TGTGCCAGCAGTTTAGGGCAGGGGCCCACAGATACGCAGTATTTT
cdr3_aa: CASSLGQGPTDTQYF

j_call: TRBJ2-7
clone_size: many
v_call: TRBV3-1
d_call: TRBD2
cdr3_nt: TGTGCCAGCAGCCAAGCGGGAGGGATCCACGAGCAGTACTTC
cdr3_aa: CASSQAGGIHEQYF

j_call: TRBJ2-3
clone_size: many
v_call: TRBV7-9
d_call: -
cdr3_nt: TGTGCCAGCAGCTCTAGTTGGGGGGGCCACACAGATACGCAGTATTTT
cdr3_aa: CASSSSWGGHTDTQYF

j_call: TRBJ2-7
clone_size: many
v_call: TRBV12-3/TRBV12-4
d_call: -
cdr3_nt: TGTGCCAGCAGCCCTCGACAGAGCTCCTACGAGCAGTACTTC
cdr3_aa: CASSPRQSSYEQYF

j_call: TRBJ2-7
clone_size: many
v_call: TRBV28
d_call: -
cdr3_nt: TGTGCCAGCAGTTTATCCAGGGGCGGCTACGAGCAGTACTTC
cdr3_aa: CASSLSRGGYEQYF

j_call: TRBJ1-2
clone_size: many
v_call: TRBV12-3/TRBV12-4
d_call: TRBD1
cdr3_nt: TGTGCCAGCAGGCCGGACAGGGACTTCTATGGCTACACCTTC
cdr3_aa: CASRPDRDFYGYTF

j_call: TRBJ2-7
clone_size: many
v_call: TRBV20-1
d_call: -
cdr3_nt: TGCAGTGCTAGGCGGGGACGGAACTCCTACGAGCAGTACTTC
cdr3_aa: CSARRGRNSYEQYF

j_call: TRBJ1-2
clone_size: many
v_call: TRBV12-3/TRBV12-4
d_call: TRBD1
cdr3_nt: TGTGCCAGCAGTCCGCGGACAGGGGGGCTAGGATATGGCTACACCTTC
cdr3_aa: CASSPRTGGLGYGYTF

j_call: TRBJ1-5
clone_size: many
v_call: TRBV6-1
d_call: -
cdr3_nt: TGTGCCAGCAGTGTCCAGCGGAATCAGCCCCAGCATTTT
cdr3_aa: CASSVQRNQPQHF

j_call: TRBJ2-1
clone_size: many
v_call: TRBV20-1
d_call: TRBD1
cdr3_nt: TGCAGTGCTAGCGACAGGGGGCCCTACAATGAGCAGTTCTTC
cdr3_aa: CSASDRGPYNEQFF

j_call: TRBJ1-1
clone_size: many
v_call: TRBV6-5
d_call: TRBD1
cdr3_nt: TGTGCCAGCAGGGGACCAGGGACAGGGGATACTGAAGCTTTCTTT
cdr3_aa: CASRGPGTGDTEAFF

j_call: TRBJ2-1
clone_size: many
v_call: TRBV7-2
d_call: TRBD2
cdr3_nt: TGTGCCAGCAGCTTCCGATTGGGACTAGCGGGGGGGGCTAGGAACAATGAGCAGTTCTTC
cdr3_aa: CASSFRLGLAGGARNNEQFF

j_call: TRBJ2-3
clone_size: -
v_call: TRBV6-5
d_call: -
cdr3_nt: TGTGCCAGCAGTTACTCGACCCGGACCACAGATACGCAGTATTTT
cdr3_aa: CASSYSTRTTDTQYF

j_call: TRBJ2-1
clone_size: few
v_call: TRBV11-2
d_call: -
cdr3_nt: TGTGCCAGCAGACCTGGAGGGGATGAGCAGTTCTTC
cdr3_aa: CASRPGGDEQFF

j_call: TRBJ2-6
clone_size: many
v_call: TRBV20-1
d_call: -
cdr3_nt: TGCAGTGCTATCCGCTACGAACTCGCCGCTGGGGCCAACGTCCTGACTTTC
cdr3_aa: CSAIRYELAAGANVLTF

j_call: TRBJ2-7
clone_size: -
v_call: TRBV5-4
d_call: TRBD1
cdr3_nt: TGTGCCAGCAGCTTTCAGGGGGCGCCCCCTTACGAGCAGTACTTC
cdr3_aa: CASSFQGAPPYEQYF

j_call: TRBJ2-7
clone_size: many
v_call: TRBV7-9
d_call: -
cdr3_nt: TGTGCCAGCAGTCCAGCGGTGGCGGGGACCTCGGAGCGCGAGCAGTACTTC
cdr3_aa: CASSPAVAGTSEREQYF